This T cell receptor beta chain was found in a study of CXCR3-negative and CXCR3-positive naive CD8 T cells. Broader study findings: In CXCR3-positive naive cells, the TRB CDR3s were more hydrophobic than in CXCR3-negative naive cells. Naive CXCR3-positive and CXCR3-negative cells shared similar TRBV-TRBJ usage, unlike memory cells.

In preparing the TRB cDNA libraries, 5' RACE with UMI labels was used. TCRdb reanalyzed the 5' RACE reads and collapses them to one entry per CDR3 protein, without DNA. Here the sample table reports roughly 100,000 distinct CDR3 sequences. Comments on this clonotype: Its target is unknown.

Those CD8+ T cells considered naive were CD45RO-CCR7+CD27+CD95-. The sequence was collected from a human donor in good health. Some clones in this sample may be carry-over from other donors' samples. Sequenced: naive CXCR3+ CD8+ T cells from blood. As to subset: CD45RO-CCR7+CD27+CD95- naive CD8+ T cells expressing CXCR3 (TNR3+).

The CDR3 reads CSASGDEETQYF. This chain uses TRBV29-1 with TRBJ2-5. This CDR3 has 12 amino acids. From germline, CDR1 is SQVTM and CDR2 ANQGSEA.